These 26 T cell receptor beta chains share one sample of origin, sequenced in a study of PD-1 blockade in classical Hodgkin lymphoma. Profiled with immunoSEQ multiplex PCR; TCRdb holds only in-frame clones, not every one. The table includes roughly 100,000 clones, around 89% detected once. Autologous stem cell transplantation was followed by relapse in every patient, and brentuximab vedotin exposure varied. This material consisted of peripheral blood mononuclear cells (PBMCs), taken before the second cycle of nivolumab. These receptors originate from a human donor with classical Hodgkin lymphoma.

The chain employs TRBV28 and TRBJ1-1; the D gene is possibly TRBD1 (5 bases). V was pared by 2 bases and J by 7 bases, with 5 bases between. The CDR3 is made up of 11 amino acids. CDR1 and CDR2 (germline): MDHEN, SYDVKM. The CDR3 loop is CASSLQGEAFF. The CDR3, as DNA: TGTGCCAGCAGTTTACAGGGTGAAGCTTTCTTT.

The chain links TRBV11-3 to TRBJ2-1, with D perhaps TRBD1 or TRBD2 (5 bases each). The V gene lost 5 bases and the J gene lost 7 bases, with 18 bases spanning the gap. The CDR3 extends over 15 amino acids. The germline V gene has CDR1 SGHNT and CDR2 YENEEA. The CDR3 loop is CASSPRGRDGNEQFF. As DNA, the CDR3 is TGTGCCAGCAGCCCTAGGGGCAGGGACGGGAATGAGCAGTTCTTC.

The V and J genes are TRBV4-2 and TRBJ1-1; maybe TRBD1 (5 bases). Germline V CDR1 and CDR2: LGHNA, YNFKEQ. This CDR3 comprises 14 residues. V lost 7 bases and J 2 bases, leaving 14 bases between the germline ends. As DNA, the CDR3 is TGTGCCAGCATCCGGGACGGGGGAAACACTGAAGCTTTCTTT. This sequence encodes CASIRDGGNTEAFF.

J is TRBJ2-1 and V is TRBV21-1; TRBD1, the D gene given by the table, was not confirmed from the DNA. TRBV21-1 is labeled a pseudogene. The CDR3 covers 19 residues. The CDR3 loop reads CASSVYPGQGIPEYNEQFF. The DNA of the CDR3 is TGTGCCAGCAGCGTGTACCCGGGACAGGGGATACCCGAGTACAATGAGCAGTTCTTC.

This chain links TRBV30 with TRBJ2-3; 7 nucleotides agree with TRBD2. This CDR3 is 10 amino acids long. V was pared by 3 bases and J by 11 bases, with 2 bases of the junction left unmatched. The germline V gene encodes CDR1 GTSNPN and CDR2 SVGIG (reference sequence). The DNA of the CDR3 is TGTGCCTGGAGCGGGGGGATGCAGTATTTT. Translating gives CAWSGGMQYF.

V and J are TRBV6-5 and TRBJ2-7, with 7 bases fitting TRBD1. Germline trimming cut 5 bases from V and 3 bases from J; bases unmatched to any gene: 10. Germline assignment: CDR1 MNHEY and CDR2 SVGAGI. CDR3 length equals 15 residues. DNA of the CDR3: TGTGCCAGCAGTCCCCCAGGGGGAAAGTACTACGAGCAGTACTTC. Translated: CASSPPGGKYYEQYF.

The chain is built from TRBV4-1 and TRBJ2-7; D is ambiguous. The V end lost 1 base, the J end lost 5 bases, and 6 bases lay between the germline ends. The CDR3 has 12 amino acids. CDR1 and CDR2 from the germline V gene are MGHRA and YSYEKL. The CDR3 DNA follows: TGCGCCAGCAGCCAAGCCCGGGACGAGCAGTACTTC. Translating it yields CASSQARDEQYF.

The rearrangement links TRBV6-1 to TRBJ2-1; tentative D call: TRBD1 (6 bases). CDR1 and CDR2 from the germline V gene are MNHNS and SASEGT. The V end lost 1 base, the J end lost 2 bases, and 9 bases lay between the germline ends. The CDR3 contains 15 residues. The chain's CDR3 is CASSEVDSTYNEQFF. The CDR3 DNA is TGTGCCAGCAGTGAAGTGGACAGCACCTACAATGAGCAGTTCTTC.

The CDR3 DNA sequence: TGTGCCAGCAGCCACACAGGGGACGGCTACACCTTC. Translated, it gives CASSHTGDGYTF. The chain recombines TRBV6-5 with TRBJ1-2; 7 bases fit TRBD1. There are 12 residues in the CDR3. V lost 6 bases to trimming and J lost 8 bases; unmatched junction nucleotides: 6. Looked up from germline, CDR1 is MNHEY and CDR2 is SVGAGI.

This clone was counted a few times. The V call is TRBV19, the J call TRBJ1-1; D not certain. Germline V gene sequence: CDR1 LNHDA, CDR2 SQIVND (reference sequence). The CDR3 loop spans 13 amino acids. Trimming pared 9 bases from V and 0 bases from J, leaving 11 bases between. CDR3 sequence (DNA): TGTGCCAGCCAACAGAGCTTGAACACTGAAGCTTTCTTT. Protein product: CASQQSLNTEAFF.

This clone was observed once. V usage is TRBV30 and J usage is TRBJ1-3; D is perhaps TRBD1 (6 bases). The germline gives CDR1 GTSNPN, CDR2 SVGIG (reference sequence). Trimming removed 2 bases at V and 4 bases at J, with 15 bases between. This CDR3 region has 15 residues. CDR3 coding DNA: TGTGCCTGGAGTACAAACAGGGCCTCGGGAAACACCATATATTTT. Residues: CAWSTNRASGNTIYF. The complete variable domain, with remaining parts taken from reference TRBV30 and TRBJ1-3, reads SQTIHQWPATLVQPVGSPLSLECTVEGTSNPNLYWYRQAAGRGLQLLFYSVGIGQISSEVPQNLSASRPQDRQFILSSKKLLLSDSGFYLCAWSTNRASGNTIYFGEGSWLTVV.

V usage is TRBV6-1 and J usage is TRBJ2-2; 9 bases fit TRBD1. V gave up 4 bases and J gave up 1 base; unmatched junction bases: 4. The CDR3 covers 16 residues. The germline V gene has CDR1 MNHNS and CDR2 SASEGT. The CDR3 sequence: CASSADRGLNTGELFF. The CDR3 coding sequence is TGTGCCAGCAGTGCGGACAGGGGCCTGAACACCGGGGAGCTGTTTTTT.

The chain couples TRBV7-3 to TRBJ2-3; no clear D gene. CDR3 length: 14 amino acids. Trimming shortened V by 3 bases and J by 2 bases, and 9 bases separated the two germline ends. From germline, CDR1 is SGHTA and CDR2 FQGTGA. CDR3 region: CASSFLVNTDTQYF. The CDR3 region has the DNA TGTGCCAGCAGCTTCCTGGTGAACACAGATACGCAGTATTTT. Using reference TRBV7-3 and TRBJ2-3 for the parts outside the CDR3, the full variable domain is GAGVSQTPSNKVTEKGKYVELRCDPISGHTALYWYRQSLGQGPEFLIYFQGTGAADDSGLPNDRFFAVRPEGSVSTLKIQRTERGDSAVYLCASSFLVNTDTQYFGPGTRLTVL.

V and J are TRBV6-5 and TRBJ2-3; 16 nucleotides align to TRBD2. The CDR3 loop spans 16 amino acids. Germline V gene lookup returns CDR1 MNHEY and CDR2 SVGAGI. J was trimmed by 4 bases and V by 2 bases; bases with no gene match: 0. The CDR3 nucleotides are TGTGCCAGCAGTTACGGGACTAGCGGGGGGGCAGATACGCAGTATTTT. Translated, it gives CASSYGTSGGADTQYF.

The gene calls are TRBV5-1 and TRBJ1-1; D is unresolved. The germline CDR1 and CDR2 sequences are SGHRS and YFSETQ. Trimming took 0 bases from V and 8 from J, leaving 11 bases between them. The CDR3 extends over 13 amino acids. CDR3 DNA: TGCGCCAGCAGCTTGGTTGTTCAGGAAGAAGCTTTCTTT. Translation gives CASSLVVQEEAFF.

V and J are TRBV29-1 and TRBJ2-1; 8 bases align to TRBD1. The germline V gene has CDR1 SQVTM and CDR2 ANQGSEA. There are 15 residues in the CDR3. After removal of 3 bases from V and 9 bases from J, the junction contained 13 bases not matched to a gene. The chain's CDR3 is CSVEFPDRDLGEQFF. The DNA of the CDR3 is TGCAGCGTTGAGTTTCCGGACAGGGATTTGGGTGAGCAGTTCTTC.

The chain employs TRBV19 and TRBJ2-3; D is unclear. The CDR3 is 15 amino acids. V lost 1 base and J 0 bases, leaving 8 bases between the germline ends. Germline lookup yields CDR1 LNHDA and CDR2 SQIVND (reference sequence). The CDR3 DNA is TGTGCCAGTAGTATAGCCCTTTCTAGCACAGATACGCAGTATTTT. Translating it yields CASSIALSSTDTQYF.

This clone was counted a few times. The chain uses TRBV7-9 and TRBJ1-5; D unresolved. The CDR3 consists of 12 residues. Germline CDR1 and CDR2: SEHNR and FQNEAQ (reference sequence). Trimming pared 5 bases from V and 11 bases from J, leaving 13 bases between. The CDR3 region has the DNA TGTGCCAGCAGCACCCGGGGTGGGTCCCAGCATTTT. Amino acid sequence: CASSTRGGSQHF.

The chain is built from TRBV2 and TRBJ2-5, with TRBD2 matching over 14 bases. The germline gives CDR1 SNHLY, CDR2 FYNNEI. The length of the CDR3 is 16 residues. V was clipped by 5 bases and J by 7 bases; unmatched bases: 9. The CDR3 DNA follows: TGTGCCAGCAGTCCCGGACTAGCGGGGGGTCGGAGGACCCAGTACTTC. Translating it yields CASSPGLAGGRRTQYF.

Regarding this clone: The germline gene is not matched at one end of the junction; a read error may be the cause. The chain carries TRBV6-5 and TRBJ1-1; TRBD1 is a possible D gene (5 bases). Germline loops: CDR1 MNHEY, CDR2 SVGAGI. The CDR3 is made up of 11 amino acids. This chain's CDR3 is CASSYGTDTAF. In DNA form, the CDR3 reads TGTGCCAGCAGTTACGGGACCGATACCGCCTTT.

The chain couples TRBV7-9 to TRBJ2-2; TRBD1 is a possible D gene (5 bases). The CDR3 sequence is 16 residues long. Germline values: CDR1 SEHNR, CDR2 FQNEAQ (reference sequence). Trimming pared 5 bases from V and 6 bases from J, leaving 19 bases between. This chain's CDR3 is CASSPARQPFSGELFF. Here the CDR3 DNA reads TGTGCCAGCAGCCCCGCCCGACAGCCCTTCTCCGGGGAGCTGTTTTTT.

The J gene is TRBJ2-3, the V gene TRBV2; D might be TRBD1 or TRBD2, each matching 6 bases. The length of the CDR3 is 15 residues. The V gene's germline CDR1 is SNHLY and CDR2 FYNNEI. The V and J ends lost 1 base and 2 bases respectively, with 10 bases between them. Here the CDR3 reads CASSEDGGPTDTQYF. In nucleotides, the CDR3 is TGTGCCAGCAGTGAAGACGGGGGCCCCACAGATACGCAGTATTTT.

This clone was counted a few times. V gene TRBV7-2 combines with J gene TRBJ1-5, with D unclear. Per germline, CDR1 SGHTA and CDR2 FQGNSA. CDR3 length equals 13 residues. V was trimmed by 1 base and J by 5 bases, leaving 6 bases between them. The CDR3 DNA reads TGTGCCAGCAGCTTAGAGGGCCATCAGCCCCAGCATTTT. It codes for CASSLEGHQPQHF.

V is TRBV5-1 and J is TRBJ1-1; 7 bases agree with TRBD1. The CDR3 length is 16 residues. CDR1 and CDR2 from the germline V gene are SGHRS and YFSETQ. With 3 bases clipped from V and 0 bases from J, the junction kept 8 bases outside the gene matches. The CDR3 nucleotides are TGCGCCAGCAGCTCGACGACAGGGCGCATGAACACTGAAGCTTTCTTT. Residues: CASSSTTGRMNTEAFF.

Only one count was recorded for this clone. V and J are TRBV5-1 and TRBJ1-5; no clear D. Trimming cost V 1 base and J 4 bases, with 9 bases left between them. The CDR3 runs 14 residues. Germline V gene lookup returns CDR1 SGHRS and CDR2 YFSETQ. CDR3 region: CASSLLPQNQPQHF. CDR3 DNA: TGCGCCAGCAGCTTGCTCCCACAAAATCAGCCCCAGCATTTT.

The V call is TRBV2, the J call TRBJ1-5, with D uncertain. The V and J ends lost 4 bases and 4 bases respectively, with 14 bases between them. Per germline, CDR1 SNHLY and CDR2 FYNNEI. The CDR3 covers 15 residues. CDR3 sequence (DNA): TGTGCCAGCAGTGTTTGGGTGGGGTCTAATCAGCCCCAGCATTTT. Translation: CASSVWVGSNQPQHF. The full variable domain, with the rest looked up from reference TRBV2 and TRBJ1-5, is EPEVTQTPSHQVTQMGQEVILRCVPISNHLYFYWYRQILGQKVEFLVSFYNNEISEKSEIFDDQFSVERPDGSNFTLKIRSTKLEDSAMYFCASSVWVGSNQPQHFGDGTRLSIL.